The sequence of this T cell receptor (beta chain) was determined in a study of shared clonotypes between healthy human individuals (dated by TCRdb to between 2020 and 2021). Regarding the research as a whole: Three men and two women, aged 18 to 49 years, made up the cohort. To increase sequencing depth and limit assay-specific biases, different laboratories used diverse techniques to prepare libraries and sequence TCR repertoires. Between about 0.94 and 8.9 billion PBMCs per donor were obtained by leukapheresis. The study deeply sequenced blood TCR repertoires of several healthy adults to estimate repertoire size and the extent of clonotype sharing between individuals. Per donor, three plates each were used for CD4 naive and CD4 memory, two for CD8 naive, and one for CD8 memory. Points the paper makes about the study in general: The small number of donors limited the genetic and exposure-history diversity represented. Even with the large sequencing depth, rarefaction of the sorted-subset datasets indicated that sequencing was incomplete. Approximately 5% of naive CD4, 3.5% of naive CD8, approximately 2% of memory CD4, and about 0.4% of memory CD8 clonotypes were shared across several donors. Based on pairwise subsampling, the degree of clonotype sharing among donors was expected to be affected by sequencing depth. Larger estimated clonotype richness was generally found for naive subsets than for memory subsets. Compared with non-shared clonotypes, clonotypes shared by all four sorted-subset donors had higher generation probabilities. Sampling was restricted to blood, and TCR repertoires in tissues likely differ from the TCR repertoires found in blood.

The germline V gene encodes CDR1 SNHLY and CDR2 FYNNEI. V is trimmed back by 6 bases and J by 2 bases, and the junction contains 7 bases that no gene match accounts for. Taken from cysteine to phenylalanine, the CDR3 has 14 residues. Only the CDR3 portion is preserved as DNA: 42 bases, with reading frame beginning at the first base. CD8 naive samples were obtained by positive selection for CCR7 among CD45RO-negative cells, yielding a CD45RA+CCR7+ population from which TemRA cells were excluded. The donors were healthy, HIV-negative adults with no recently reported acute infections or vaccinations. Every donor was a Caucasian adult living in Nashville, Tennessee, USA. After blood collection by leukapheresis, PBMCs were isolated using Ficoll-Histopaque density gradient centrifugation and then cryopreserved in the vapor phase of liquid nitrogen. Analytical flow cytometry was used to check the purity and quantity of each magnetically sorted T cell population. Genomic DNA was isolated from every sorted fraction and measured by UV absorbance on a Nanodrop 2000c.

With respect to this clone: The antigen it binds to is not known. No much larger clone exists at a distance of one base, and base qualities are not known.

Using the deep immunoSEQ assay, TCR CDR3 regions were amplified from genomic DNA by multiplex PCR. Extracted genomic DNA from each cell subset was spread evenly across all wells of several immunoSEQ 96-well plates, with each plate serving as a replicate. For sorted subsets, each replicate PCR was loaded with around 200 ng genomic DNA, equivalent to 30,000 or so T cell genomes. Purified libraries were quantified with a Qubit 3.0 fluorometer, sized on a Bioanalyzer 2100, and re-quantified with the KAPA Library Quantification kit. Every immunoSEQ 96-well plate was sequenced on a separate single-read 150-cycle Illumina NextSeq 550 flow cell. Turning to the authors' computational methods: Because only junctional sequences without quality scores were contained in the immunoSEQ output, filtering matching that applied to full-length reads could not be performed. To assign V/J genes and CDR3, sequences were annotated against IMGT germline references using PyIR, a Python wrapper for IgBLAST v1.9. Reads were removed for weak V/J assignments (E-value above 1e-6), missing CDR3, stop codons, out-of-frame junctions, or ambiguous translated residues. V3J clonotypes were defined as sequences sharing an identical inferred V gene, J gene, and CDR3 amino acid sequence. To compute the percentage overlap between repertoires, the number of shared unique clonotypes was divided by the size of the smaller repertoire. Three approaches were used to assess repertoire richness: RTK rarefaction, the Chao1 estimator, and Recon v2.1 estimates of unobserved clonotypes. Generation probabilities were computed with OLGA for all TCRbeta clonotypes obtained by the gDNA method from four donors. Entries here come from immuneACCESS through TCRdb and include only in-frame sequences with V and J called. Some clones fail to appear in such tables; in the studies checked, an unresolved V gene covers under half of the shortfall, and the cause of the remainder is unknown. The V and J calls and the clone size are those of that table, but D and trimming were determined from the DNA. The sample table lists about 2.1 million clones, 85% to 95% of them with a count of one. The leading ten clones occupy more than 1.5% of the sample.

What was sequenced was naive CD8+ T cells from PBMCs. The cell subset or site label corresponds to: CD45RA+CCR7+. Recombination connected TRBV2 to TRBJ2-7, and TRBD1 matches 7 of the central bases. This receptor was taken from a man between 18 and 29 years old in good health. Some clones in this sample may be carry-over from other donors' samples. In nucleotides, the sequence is TGTGCCAGCAGAACCGGGACAGCGACCTACGAGCAGTACTTC. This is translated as CASRTGTATYEQYF.